The entry below gives a single T cell receptor beta chain sequence along with its context. Trimming took off 6 bases at V and 7 bases at J, with 18 bases between the two ends. There are 14 residues in the CDR3. From germline, CDR1 is SEHNR and CDR2 FQNEAQ (reference sequence). This entry is derived from a study of blood T cell repertoires in COVID-19. Study at large: Samples came from the United States, Italy and Spain, spanning acute and convalescent COVID-19. T cells, B-cell-depleted T cells, or PBMCs supplied cDNA or gDNA.

Original processing notes: Scientists estimated how many nucleated cells there were by amplifying reference gene primers. Profiling relied on immunoSEQ multiplex PCR, and the TCRdb table lists in-frame clones only, not all of them. The D gene and trimming were derived from the DNA, and the V and J assignments and clone size from that table. In the table there are tens of thousands of clones, roughly four fifths of which are singletons. Source material: peripheral blood. This sequence joins TRBV7-9 and TRBJ2-5, with D tentatively TRBD2 (7 bases). This TCR was sampled from an older woman with acute or convalescent COVID-19. For the CDR3, the DNA is TGTGCCAGCAGGCCAACGGGGGGCCAGGGGACCCAGTACTTC. The encoded protein is CASRPTGGQGTQYF.